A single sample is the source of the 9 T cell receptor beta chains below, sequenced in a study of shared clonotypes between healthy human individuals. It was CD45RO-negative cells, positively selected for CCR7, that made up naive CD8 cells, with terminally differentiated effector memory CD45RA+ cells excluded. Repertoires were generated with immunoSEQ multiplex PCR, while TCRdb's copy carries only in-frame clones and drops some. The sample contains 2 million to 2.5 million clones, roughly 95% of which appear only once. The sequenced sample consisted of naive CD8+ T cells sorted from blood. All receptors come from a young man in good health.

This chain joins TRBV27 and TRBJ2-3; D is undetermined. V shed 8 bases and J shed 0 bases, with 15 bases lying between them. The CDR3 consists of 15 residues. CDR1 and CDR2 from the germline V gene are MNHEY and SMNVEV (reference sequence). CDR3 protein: CASRLRTSSTDTQYF. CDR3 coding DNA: TGTGCCAGCCGACTTCGGACGTCCAGCACAGATACGCAGTATTTT.

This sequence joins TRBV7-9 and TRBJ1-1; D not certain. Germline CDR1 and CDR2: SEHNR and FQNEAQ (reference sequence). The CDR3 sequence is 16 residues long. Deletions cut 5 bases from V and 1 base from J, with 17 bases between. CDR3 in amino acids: CASSPQPQVPNTEAFF. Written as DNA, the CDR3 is TGTGCCAGCAGCCCTCAGCCGCAGGTTCCGAACACTGAAGCTTTCTTT. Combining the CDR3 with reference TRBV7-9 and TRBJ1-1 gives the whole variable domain DTGVSQNPRHKITKRGQNVTFRCDPISEHNRLYWYRQTLGQGPEFLTYFQNEAQLEKSRLLSDRFSAERPKGSFSTLEIQRTEQGDSAMYLCASSPQPQVPNTEAFFGQGTRLTVV.

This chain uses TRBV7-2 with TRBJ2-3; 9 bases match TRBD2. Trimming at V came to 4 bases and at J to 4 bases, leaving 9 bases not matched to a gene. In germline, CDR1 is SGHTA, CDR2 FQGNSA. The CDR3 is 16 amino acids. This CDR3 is CASSSEAGGLADTQYF. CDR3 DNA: TGTGCCAGCAGCTCCGAAGCGGGAGGCTTGGCAGATACGCAGTATTTT.

CDR3 bases: TGCGCCAGCAGCTCCTCAGCGGGAGGAGTCTATGAGCAGTTCTTC. Translation gives CASSSSAGGVYEQFF. The chain combines TRBV5-1 with TRBJ2-1; TRBD2 aligns across 9 bases. V lost 3 bases, J lost 8 bases, and 9 bases stayed unmatched. The CDR3 runs to 15 residues. The germline gives CDR1 SGHRS, CDR2 YFSETQ.

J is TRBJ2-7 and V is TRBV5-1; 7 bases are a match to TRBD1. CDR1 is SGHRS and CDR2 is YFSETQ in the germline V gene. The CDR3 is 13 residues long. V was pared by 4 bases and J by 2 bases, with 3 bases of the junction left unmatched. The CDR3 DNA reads TGCGCCAGCAGCAGGGACAGCACCTACGAGCAGTACTTC. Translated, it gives CASSRDSTYEQYF. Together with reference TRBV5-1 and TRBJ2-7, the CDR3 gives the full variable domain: KAGVTQTPRYLIKTRGQQVTLSCSPISGHRSVSWYQQTPGQGLQFLFEYFSETQRNKGNFPGRFSGRQFSNSRSEMNVSTLELGDSALYLCASSRDSTYEQYFGPGTRLTVT.

The CDR3 sequence is CASSWAVHTGELFF. CDR3 bases: TGTGCCAGCAGTTGGGCAGTTCACACCGGGGAGCTGTTTTTT. This chain links TRBV27 with TRBJ2-2; D unclear. Germline loops: CDR1 MNHEY, CDR2 SMNVEV (reference sequence). The CDR3 runs 14 residues. Trimming cost V 4 bases and J 3 bases, with 9 bases left between them.

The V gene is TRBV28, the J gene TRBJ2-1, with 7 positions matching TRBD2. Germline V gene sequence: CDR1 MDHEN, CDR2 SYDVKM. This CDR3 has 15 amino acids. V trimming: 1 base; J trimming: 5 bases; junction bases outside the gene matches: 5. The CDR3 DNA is TGTGCCAGCAGTTTATCGTCTAGCGGCGACAATGAGCAGTTCTTC. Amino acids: CASSLSSSGDNEQFF.

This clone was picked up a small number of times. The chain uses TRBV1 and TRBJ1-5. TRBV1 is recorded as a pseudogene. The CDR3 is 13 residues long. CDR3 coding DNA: TGCACCAGCAGCCAAGGGAATATTCAGCCCCAGCATTTT. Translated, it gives CTSSQGNIQPQHF.

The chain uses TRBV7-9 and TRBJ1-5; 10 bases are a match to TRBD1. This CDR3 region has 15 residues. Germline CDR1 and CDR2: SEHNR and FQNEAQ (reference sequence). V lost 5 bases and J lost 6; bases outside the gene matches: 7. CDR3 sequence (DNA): TGTGCCAGCAGCGGGACAGGGGAAAAGGGTCAGCCCCAGCATTTT. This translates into CASSGTGEKGQPQHF.